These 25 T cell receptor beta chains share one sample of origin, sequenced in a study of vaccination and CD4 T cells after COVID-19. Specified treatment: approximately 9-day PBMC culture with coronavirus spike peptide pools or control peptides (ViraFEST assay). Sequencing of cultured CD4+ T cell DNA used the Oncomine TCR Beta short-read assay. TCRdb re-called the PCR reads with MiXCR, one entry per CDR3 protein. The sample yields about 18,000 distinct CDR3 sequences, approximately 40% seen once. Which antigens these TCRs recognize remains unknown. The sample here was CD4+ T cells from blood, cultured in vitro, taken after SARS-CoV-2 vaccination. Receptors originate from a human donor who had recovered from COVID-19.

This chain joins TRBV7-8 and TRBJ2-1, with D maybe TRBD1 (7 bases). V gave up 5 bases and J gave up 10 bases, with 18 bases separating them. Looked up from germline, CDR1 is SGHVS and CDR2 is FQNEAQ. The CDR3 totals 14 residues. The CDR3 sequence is CASSPGGRTGEQFF. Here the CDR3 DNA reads TGTGCCAGCAGCCCCGGGGGCCGGACAGGAGAGCAGTTCTTC.

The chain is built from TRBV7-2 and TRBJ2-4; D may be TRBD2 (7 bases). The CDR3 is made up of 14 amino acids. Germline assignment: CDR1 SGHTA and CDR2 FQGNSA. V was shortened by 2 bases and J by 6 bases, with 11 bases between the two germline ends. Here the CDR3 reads CASSLRGGVNIQYF. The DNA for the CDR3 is TGTGCCAGCAGCTTAAGGGGGGGAGTAAACATTCAGTACTTC.

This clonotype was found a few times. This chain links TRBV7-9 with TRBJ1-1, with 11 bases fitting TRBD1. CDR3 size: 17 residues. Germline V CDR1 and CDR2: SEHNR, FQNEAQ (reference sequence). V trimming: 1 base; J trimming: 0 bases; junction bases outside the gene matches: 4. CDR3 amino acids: CASSLEPGQGVNTEAFF. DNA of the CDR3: TGTGCCAGCAGCTTAGAGCCGGGACAGGGGGTGAACACTGAAGCTTTCTTT.

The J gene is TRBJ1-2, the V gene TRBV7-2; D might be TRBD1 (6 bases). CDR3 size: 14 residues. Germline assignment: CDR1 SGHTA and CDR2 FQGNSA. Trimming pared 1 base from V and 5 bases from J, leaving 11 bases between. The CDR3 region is CASSLGATGYGYTF. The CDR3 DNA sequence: TGTGCCAGCAGCTTAGGGGCCACAGGGTATGGCTACACCTTC.

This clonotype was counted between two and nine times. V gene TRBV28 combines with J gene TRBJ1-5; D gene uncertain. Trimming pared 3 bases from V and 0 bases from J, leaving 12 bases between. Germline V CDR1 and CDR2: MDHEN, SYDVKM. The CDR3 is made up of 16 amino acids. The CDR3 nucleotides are TGTGCCAGCAGTTTCTTGGACGTTTATAGCAATCAGCCCCAGCATTTT. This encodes CASSFLDVYSNQPQHF.

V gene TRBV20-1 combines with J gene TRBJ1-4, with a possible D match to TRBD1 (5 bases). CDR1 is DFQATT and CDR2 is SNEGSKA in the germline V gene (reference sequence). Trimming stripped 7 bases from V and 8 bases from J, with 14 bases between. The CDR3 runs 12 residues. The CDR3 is CSVDNGGEKLFF. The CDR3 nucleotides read TGCAGTGTTGATAACGGGGGAGAAAAACTGTTTTTT.

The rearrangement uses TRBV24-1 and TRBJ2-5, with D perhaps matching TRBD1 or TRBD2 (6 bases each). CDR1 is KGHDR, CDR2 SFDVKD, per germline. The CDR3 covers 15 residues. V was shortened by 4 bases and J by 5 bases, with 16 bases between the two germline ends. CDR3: CATSEGDWGRETQYF. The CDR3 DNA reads TGTGCCACCAGTGAGGGGGACTGGGGGCGCGAGACCCAGTACTTC.

CDR3 loop: CASSPRDRGYEQYF. DNA of the CDR3: TGTGCCAGCAGCCCCCGGGACAGGGGGTACGAGCAGTACTTC. The gene calls are TRBV6-1 and TRBJ2-7; the match to TRBD1 covers 11 bases. J was trimmed by 4 bases and V by 6 bases; bases with no gene match: 5. Germline-derived CDR1 and CDR2 are MNHNS and SASEGT. The CDR3 has 14 amino acids.

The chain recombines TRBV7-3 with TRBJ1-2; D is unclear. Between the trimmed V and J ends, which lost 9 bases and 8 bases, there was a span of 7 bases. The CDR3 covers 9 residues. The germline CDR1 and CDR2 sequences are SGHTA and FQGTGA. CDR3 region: CARRGGYTF. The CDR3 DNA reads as TGTGCCAGAAGAGGGGGCTACACCTTC.

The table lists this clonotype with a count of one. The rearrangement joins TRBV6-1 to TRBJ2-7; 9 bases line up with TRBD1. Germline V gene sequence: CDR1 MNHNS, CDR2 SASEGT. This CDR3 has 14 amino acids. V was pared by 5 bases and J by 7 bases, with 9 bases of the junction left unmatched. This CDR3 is CASSTGTGHLEQYF. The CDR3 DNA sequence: TGTGCCAGCAGTACCGGGACAGGGCATTTGGAGCAGTACTTC.

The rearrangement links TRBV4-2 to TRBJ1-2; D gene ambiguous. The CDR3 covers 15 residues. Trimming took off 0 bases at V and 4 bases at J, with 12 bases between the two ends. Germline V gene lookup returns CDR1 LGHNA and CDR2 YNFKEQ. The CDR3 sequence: CASSQEGSERYGYTF. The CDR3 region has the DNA TGTGCCAGCAGCCAAGAAGGGTCCGAACGCTATGGCTACACCTTC.

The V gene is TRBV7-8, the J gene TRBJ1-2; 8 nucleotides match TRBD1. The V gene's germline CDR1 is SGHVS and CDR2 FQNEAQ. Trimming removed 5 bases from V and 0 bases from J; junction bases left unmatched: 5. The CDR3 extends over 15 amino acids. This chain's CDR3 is CASSGDRRANYGYTF. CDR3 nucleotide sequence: TGTGCCAGCAGCGGGGACAGGAGAGCTAACTATGGCTACACCTTC.

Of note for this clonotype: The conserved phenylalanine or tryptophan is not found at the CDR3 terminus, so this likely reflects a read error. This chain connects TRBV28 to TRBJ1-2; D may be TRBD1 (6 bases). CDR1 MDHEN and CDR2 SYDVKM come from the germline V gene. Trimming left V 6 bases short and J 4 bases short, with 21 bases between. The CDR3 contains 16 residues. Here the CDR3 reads CASRTRGLSVGYGYTL. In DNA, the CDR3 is TGTGCCAGCAGAACCCGGGGGCTCTCAGTCGGCTATGGCTACACCTTA.

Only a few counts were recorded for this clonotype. CDR3 coding DNA: TGTGCCAGCAGAACCAGTTTGGAGCAGTTCTTC. Translation: CASRTSLEQFF. The chain is built from TRBV6-1 and TRBJ2-1; D unresolved. Trimming cost V 6 bases and J 10 bases, with 10 bases left between them. Germline V gene data show CDR1 as MNHNS and CDR2 as SASEGT. This CDR3 contains 11 residues.

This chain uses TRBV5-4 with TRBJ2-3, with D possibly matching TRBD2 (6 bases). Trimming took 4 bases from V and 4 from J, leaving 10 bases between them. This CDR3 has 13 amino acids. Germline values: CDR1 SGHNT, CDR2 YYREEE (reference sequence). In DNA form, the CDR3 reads TGTGCCAGCAGCCGGAGGGGTCCAGATACGCAGTATTTT. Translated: CASSRRGPDTQYF.

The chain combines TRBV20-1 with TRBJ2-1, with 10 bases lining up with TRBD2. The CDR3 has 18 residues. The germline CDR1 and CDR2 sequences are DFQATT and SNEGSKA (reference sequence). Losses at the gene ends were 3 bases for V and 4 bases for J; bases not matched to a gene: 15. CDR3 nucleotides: TGCAGTGCTAGCCCAACCCCGCTAGCGGGGGCCCTTTACAATGAGCAGTTCTTC. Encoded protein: CSASPTPLAGALYNEQFF.

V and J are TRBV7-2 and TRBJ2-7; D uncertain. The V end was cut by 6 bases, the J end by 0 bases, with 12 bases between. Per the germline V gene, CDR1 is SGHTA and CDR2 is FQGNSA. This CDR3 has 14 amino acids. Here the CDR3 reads CASRTSPRSYEQYF. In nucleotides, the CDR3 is TGTGCCAGCAGAACAAGCCCCCGCTCCTACGAGCAGTACTTC. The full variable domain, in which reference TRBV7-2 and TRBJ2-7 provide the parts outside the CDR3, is GAGVSQSPSNKVTEKGKDVELRCDPISGHTALYWYRQSLGQGLEFLIYFQGNSAPDKSGLPSDRFSAERTGGSVSTLTIQRTQQEDSAVYLCASRTSPRSYEQYFGPGTRLTVT.

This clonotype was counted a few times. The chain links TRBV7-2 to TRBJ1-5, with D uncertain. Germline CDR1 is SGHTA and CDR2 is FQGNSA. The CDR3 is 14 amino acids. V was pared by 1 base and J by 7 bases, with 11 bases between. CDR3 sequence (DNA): TGTGCCAGCAGCTTAGGCGACGGTCGACAGCCCCAGCATTTT. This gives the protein CASSLGDGRQPQHF. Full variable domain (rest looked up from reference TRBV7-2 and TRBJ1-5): GAGVSQSPSNKVTEKGKDVELRCDPISGHTALYWYRQSLGQGLEFLIYFQGNSAPDKSGLPSDRFSAERTGGSVSTLTIQRTQQEDSAVYLCASSLGDGRQPQHFGDGTRLSIL.

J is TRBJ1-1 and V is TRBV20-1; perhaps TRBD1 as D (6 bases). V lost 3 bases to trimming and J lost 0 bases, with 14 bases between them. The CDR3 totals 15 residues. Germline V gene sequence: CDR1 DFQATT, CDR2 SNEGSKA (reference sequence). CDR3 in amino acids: CSASQGTPLNTEAFF. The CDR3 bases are TGCAGTGCTAGTCAGGGGACACCACTGAACACTGAAGCTTTCTTT.

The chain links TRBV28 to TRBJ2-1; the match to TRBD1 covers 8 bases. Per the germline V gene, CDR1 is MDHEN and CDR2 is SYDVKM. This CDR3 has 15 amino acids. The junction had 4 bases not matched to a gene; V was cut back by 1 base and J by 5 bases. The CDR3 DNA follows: TGTGCCAGCAGTTTATCGGGACAGGTCGACAATGAGCAGTTCTTC. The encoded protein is CASSLSGQVDNEQFF.

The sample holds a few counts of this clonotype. The CDR3 sequence is CASSPWRGDGKNIQYF. CDR3 coding DNA: TGTGCCAGCAGTCCTTGGAGGGGTGATGGCAAAAACATTCAGTACTTC. The genes are TRBV6-2 or TRBV6-3 and TRBJ2-4; TRBD2 is a possible D gene (6 bases). Trimming left V 5 bases short and J 3 bases short, with 17 bases between. The CDR3 length is 16 residues. CDR1 MNHEY and CDR2 SVGEGT come from the germline V gene.

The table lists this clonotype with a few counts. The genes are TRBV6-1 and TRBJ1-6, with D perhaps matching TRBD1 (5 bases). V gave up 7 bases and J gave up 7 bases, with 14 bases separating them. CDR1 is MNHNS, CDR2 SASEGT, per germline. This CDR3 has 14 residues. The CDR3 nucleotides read TGTGCCAGCACCCCCCGGGGGGTAAATTCACCCCTCCACTTT. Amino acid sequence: CASTPRGVNSPLHF.

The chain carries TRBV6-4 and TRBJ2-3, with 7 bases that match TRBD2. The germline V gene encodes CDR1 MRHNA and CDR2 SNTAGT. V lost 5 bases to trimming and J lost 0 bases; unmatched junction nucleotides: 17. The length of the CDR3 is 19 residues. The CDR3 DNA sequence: TGTGCCAGCAGTCCCACCTCCGCGGGGGAGACAACTAGCACAGATACGCAGTATTTT. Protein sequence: CASSPTSAGETTSTDTQYF.

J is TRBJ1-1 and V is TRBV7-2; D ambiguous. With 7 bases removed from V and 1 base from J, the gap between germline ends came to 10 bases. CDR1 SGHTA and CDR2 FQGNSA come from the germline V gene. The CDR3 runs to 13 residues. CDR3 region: CASTLTWNTEAFF. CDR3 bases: TGTGCCAGCACCCTTACATGGAACACTGAAGCTTTCTTT.

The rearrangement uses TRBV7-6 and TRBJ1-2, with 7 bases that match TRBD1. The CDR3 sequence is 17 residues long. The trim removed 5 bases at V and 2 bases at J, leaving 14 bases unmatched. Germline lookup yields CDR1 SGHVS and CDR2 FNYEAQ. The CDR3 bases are TGTGCCAGCAGCCAAGTAACGCAGGGCAGGGGGAACTATGGCTACACCTTC. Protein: CASSQVTQGRGNYGYTF.